The clone carrying this TCR beta chain was observed once. The antigen remains unidentified. Expressed TCRB transcripts got sequenced, as all isolated RNA was reverse transcribed. About 1.01 million reads were obtained per stem cell-like memory T cell sample on average. Libraries were prepared by immunoSEQ multiplex PCR; TCRdb keeps only in-frame clonotypes and omits some of them. The sample carries under 20,000 clones, approximately 45% recorded once. These data originate in a study of beta chain features in type 1 diabetes. Study conclusions and caveats: Compared with healthy donors, patients appeared to share more similar naive, central memory and regulatory TCRB repertoires.

The CDR3 contains 15 residues. V shed 1 base, J shed 2 bases, and the junction held 5 bases outside the gene matches. The germline V gene encodes CDR1 SGHTA and CDR2 FQGNSA. Sequenced material: stem cell memory CD4+ T cells from blood. The clonotype comes from a middle-aged woman in good health. This rearrangement joins TRBV7-2 to TRBJ2-7; 7 bases are shared with TRBD2. CDR3 in DNA: TGTGCCAGCAGCTTAGGGCCACGGGGGGCCTACGAGCAGTACTTC. This encodes CASSLGPRGAYEQYF.